This T cell receptor (beta chain) comes out of a study of shared clonotypes between healthy human individuals. Study-wide points: Sequencing depth was expected to affect clonotype sharing among donors.

The repertoire was sequenced with immunoSEQ multiplex PCR; TCRdb's copy has only in-frame clones and lacks some. The profile shows 2 million to 3 million clones, roughly 93% of them singletons. Concerning this clone: The antigen is not known.

The sample taken for sequencing was naive CD4+ T cells from PBMCs. The subset: CD45RA+ positively selected. This TCR derives from a man aged 18 to 30 in good health. Some clones in this sample may be carry-over from other donors' samples.

The CDR3 loop is CASSVAMERDTIYF. In nucleotides, the CDR3 is TGTGCCAGCAGCGTAGCTATGGAGCGGGACACCATATATTTT. The gene calls are TRBV9 and TRBJ1-3; D ambiguous. The V and J ends lost 0 bases and 8 bases respectively, with 12 bases between them. Germline CDR1 is SGDLS and CDR2 is YYNGEE. The CDR3 totals 14 residues. The variable domain in full, completed from reference TRBV9 and TRBJ1-3, reads DSGVTQTPKHLITATGQRVTLRCSPRSGDLSVYWYQQSLDQGLQFLIQYYNGEERAKGNILERFSAQQFPDLHSELNLSSLELGDSALYFCASSVAMERDTIYFGEGSWLTVV.